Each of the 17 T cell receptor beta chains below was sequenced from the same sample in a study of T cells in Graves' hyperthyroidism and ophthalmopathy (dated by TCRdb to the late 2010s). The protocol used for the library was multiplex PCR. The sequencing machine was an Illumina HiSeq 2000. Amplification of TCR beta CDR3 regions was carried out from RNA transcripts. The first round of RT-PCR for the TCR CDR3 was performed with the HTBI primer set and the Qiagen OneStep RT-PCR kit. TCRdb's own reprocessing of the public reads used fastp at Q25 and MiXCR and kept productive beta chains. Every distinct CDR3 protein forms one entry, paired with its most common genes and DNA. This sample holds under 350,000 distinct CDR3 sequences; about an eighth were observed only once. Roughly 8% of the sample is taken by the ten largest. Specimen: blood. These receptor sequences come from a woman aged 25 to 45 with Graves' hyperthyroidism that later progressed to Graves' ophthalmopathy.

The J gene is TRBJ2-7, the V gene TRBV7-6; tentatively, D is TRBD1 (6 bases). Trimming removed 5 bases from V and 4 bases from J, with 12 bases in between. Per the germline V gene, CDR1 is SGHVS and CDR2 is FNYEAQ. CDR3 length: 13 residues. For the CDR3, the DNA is TGTGCCAGCAGCATCGAAGACAGGTACGAGCAGTACTTC. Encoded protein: CASSIEDRYEQYF. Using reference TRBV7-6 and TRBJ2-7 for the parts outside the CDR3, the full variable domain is GAGVSQSPRYKVTKRGQDVALRCDPISGHVSLYWYRQALGQGPEFLTYFNYEAQQDKSGLPNDRFSAERPEGSISTLTIQRTEQRDSAMYRCASSIEDRYEQYFGPGTRLTVT.

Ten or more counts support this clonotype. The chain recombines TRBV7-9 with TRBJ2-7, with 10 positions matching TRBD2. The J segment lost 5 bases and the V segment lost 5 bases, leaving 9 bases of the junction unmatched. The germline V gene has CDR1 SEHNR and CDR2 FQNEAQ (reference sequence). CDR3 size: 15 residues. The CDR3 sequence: CASSALAGTRNEQYF. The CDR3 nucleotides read TGTGCCAGCAGCGCACTAGCGGGAACGAGAAACGAGCAGTACTTC.

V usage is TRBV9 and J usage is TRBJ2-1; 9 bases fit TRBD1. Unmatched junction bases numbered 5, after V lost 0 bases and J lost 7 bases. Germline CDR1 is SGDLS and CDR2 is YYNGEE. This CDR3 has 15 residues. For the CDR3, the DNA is TGTGCCAGCAGCGTAGTAGTGGGGACAGGGAATGAGCAGTTCTTC. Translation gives CASSVVVGTGNEQFF.

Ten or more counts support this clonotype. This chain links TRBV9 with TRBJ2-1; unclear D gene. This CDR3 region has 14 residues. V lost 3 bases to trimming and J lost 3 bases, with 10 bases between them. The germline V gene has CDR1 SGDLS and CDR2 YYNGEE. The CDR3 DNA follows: TGTGCCAGCAGCGCCCCCCCGAGCTACAATGAGCAGTTCTTC. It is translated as CASSAPPSYNEQFF.

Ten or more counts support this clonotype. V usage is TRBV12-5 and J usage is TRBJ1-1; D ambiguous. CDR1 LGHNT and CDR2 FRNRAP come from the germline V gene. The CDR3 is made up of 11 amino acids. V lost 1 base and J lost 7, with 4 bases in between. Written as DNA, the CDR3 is TGTGCTAGTGGTTTGGGACTTGAAGCTTTCTTT. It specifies CASGLGLEAFF.

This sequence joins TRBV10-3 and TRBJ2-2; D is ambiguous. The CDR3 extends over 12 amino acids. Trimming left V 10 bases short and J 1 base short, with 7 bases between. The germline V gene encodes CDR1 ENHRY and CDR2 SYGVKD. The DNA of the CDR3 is TGTGCCACTGCGGAGAACACCGGGGAGCTGTTTTTT. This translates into CATAENTGELFF.

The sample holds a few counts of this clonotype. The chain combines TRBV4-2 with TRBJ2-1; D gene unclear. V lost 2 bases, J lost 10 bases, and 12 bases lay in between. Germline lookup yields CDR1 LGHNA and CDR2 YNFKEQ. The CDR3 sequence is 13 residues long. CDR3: CASSQLVAREQFF. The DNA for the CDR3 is TGTGCCAGCAGCCAATTAGTAGCCAGGGAGCAGTTCTTC.

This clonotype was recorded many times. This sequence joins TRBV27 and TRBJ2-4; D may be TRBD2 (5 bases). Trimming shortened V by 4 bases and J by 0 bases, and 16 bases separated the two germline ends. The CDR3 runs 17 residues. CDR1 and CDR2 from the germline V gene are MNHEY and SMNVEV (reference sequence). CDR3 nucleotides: TGTGCCAGCAGTTCCTCCGGACGGGGATTAGCCAAAAACATTCAGTACTTC. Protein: CASSSSGRGLAKNIQYF.

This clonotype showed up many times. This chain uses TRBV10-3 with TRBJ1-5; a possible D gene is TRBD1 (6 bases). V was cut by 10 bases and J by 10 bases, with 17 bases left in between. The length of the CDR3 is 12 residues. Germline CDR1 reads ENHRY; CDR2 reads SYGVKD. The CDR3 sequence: CATAGAGEPQHF. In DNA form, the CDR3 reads TGTGCCACCGCGGGGGCAGGGGAACCCCAGCATTTT.

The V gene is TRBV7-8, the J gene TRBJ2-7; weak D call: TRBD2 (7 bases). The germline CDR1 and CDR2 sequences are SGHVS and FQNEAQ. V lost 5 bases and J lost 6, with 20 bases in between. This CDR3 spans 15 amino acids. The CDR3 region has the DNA TGTGCCAGCAGCCCGGGGGGCGGGAGCTCCACCGAGCAGTACTTC. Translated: CASSPGGGSSTEQYF.

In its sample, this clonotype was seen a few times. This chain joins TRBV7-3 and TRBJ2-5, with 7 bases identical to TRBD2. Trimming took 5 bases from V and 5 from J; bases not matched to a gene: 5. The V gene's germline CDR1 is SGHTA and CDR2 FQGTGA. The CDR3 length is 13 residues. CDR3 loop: CASSPGGGETQYF. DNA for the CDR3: TGTGCCAGCAGCCCTGGGGGAGGGGAGACCCAGTACTTC.

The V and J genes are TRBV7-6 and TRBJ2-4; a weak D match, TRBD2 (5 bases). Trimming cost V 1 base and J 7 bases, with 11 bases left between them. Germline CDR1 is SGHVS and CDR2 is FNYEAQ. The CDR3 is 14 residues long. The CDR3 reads CASSLGPGSNIQYF. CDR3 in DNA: TGTGCCAGCAGCTTAGGTCCGGGGTCGAACATTCAGTACTTC. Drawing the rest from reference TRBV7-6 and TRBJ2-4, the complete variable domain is GAGVSQSPRYKVTKRGQDVALRCDPISGHVSLYWYRQALGQGPEFLTYFNYEAQQDKSGLPNDRFSAERPEGSISTLTIQRTEQRDSAMYRCASSLGPGSNIQYFGAGTRLSVL.

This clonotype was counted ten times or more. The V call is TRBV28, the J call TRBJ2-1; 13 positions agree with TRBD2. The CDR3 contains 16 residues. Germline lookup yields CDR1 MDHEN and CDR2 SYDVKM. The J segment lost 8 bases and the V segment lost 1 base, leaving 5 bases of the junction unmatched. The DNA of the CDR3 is TGTGCCAGCAGTTTATTACTAGCGGGAGGGAATTATGAGCAGTTCTTC. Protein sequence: CASSLLLAGGNYEQFF.

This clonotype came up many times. CDR3 protein: CASSERFGGYTF. As DNA, the CDR3 is TGTGCCAGCAGTGAAAGATTTGGCGGCTACACCTTC. The chain couples TRBV2 to TRBJ1-2; D is uncertain. CDR1 and CDR2 (germline): SNHLY, FYNNEI. This CDR3 is 12 amino acids long. Trimming pared 2 bases from V and 8 bases from J, leaving 9 bases between. Drawing the rest from reference TRBV2 and TRBJ1-2, the complete variable domain is EPEVTQTPSHQVTQMGQEVILRCVPISNHLYFYWYRQILGQKVEFLVSFYNNEISEKSEIFDDQFSVERPDGSNFTLKIRSTKLEDSAMYFCASSERFGGYTFGSGTRLTVV.

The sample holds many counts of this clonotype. CDR3 loop: CASSLSFTSTDTQYF. CDR3 sequence (DNA): TGTGCCAGCAGTTTATCTTTTACTAGCACAGATACGCAGTATTTT. This chain links TRBV27 with TRBJ2-3; no clear D. Trimming removed 0 bases from V and 0 bases from J, with 7 bases in between. The CDR3 loop spans 15 amino acids. Germline lookup yields CDR1 MNHEY and CDR2 SMNVEV (reference sequence).

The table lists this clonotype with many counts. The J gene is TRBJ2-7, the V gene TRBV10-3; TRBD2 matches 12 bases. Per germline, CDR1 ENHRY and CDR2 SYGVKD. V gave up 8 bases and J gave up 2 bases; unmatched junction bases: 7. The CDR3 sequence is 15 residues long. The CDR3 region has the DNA TGTGCCATCTCAAGGACTAGCGGGAATCCCTACGAGCAGTACTTC. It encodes CAISRTSGNPYEQYF.

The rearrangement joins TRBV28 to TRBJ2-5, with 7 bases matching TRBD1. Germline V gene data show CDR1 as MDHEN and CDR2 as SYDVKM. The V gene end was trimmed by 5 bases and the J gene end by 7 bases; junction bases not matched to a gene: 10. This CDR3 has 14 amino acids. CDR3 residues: CASSPRDRTGTQYF. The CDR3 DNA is TGTGCCAGCAGTCCAAGGGACAGAACTGGGACCCAGTACTTC.